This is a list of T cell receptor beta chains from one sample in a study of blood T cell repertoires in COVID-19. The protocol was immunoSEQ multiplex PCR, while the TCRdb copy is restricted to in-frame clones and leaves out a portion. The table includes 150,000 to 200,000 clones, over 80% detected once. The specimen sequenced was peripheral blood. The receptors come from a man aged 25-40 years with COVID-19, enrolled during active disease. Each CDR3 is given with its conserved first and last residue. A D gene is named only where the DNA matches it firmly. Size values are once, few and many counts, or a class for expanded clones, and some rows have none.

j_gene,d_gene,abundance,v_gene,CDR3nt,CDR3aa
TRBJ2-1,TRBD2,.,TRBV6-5,TGTGCCAGAGAAGGACTAGCGAATTACAATGAGCAGTTCTTC,CAREGLANYNEQFF
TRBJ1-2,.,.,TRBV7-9,TGTGCCAGCAGCTTAGGGCTGGAGCTAAATTCAAACTATGGCTACACCTTC,CASSLGLELNSNYGYTF
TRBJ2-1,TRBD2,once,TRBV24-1,TGTGCCACCAGCGGTAGCGGGAGTATACATGAGCAGTTCTTC,CATSGSGSIHEQFF
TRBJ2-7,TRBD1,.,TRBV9,TGTGCCAGCAGCGCGGGGACAGGGGGCTTCTACGAGCAGTACTTC,CASSAGTGGFYEQYF
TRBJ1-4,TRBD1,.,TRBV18,TGTGCCAGCTCTATTCGACAGGGGGATGAAAAACTGTTTTTT,CASSIRQGDEKLFF
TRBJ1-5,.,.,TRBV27,TGTGCCAGCAGTCTAACCGGACACCCGAATTATCAGCCCCAGCATTTT,CASSLTGHPNYQPQHF
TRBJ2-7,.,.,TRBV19,TGTGCCAGTAGTATAGAGGGGGGAGAGCAGTACTTC,CASSIEGGEQYF
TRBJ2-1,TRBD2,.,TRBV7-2,TGTGCCAGCAGCTTAGAGGGACTAGCGGGGTACAATGAGCAGTTCTTC,CASSLEGLAGYNEQFF
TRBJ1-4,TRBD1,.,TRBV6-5,TGTGCCAGCAGCCTCAGGGGGATGCCAGAAAAACTGTTTTTT,CASSLRGMPEKLFF
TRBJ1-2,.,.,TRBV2,TGTGCCAGCAGTGAAGCGGGGGCAGCCTATGGCTACACCTTC,CASSEAGAAYGYTF
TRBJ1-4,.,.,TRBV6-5,TGTGCCAGCAGTTACGGGGGGTCTAATGAAAAACTGTTTTTT,CASSYGGSNEKLFF
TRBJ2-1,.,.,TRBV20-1,TGCAGTGTTCGGAGGTCCAGCGAGCAGTTCTTC,CSVRRSSEQFF
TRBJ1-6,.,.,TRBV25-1,TGTGCCAGCAGTGACGGAGGTTATTCACCCCTCCACTTT,CASSDGGYSPLHF
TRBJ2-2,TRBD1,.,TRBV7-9,TGTGCCAGCAGCTCAACCTTACAGCGACAGGGGGCGCACACCGGGGAGCTGTTTTTT,CASSSTLQRQGAHTGELFF
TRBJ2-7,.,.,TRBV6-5,TGTGCCAGCAGTTACTCGCGGGGATCCTACGAGCAGTACTTC,CASSYSRGSYEQYF
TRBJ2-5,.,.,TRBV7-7,TGTGCCAGCAGCTTATTCGGGGAAGAGACCCAGTACTTC,CASSLFGEETQYF
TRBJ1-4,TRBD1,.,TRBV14,TGTGCCAGCAGCCCGACAGGGTTCGGGTTTGGAACTAATGAAAAACTGTTTTTT,CASSPTGFGFGTNEKLFF
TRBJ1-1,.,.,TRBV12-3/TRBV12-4,TGTGCCAGCAGTGCTAGAGAGAACACTGAAGCTTTCTTT,CASSARENTEAFF
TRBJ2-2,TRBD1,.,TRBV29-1,TGCAGCGTCAGAGACAGGGCCGTCGACGGGGAGCTGTTTTTT,CSVRDRAVDGELFF
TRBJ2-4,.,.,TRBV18,TGTGCCAGCTCCCCTTCCGGGCAGGGGATGGTAGGGTACTTC,CASSPSGQGMVGYF
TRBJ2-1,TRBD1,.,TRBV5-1,TGCGCCAGCAGCTTGGTTCGGACAGGCCTGTACAATGAGCAGTTCTTC,CASSLVRTGLYNEQFF
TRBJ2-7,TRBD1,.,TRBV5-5,TGTGCCAGCAGCCAGATGGGGACAGGGGTATTTTACGAGCAGTACTTC,CASSQMGTGVFYEQYF
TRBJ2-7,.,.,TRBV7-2,TGTGCCAGCAGCTTTGCGGGGTCTGCCCACTACGAGCAGTACTTC,CASSFAGSAHYEQYF
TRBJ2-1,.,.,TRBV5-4,TGTGCCAGCAGCTTGCAGTCAGGGGGGTCCGAGCAGTTCTTC,CASSLQSGGSEQFF
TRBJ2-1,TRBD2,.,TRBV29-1,TGCAGCGTCCCAAGGGGCAGCGGGGTGTACAATGAGCAGTTCTTC,CSVPRGSGVYNEQFF
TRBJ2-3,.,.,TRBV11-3,TGTGCCAGCAGCTACACAGGGAACACAGATACGCAGTATTTT,CASSYTGNTDTQYF
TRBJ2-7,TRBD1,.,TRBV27,TGTGCCAGCAGTGTGGGACAGGGGGGAGAGCAGTACTTC,CASSVGQGGEQYF
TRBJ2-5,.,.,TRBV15,TGTGCCACCAGCAGAGCGGGTGGGGCTGGAGAGACCCAGTACTTC,CATSRAGGAGETQYF